Below are 28 T cell receptor beta chains sequenced from a single sample in a study of cytomegalovirus exposure and HLA in healthy donors. Primers: 60 Vbeta forward and 13 Jbeta reverse. The method was immunoSEQ multiplex PCR; TCRdb's version includes in-frame clones alone and lacks a portion of them. In the table there are about 130,000 clones, about 70% of which are singletons. Sequencing input: PBMCs. The source is a woman in her thirties or forties in good health and CMV-seropositive.

This clone came up a few times. This sequence joins TRBV27 and TRBJ1-2; D ambiguous. The germline V gene has CDR1 MNHEY and CDR2 SMNVEV (reference sequence). V gave up 5 bases and J gave up 0 bases, with 7 bases separating them. This CDR3 has 13 residues. This CDR3 is CASSSLTNYGYTF. CDR3 bases: TGTGCCAGCAGTAGCCTAACTAACTATGGCTACACCTTC.

The V call is TRBV7-2, the J call TRBJ1-3, with 10 positions matching TRBD1. The CDR3 is 16 amino acids. Germline V lookup: CDR1 SGHTA, CDR2 FQGNSA. With V trimmed by 1 base and J by 4 bases, 4 bases remained unmatched. CDR3 amino acids: CASSLGQGAGGNTIYF. CDR3 coding DNA: TGTGCCAGCAGCTTAGGACAGGGGGCGGGGGGAAACACCATATATTTT.

The chain employs TRBV28 and TRBJ2-7; 7 bases match TRBD1. Looked up from germline, CDR1 is MDHEN and CDR2 is SYDVKM. The CDR3 has 17 amino acids. Trimming removed 3 bases from V and 0 bases from J; junction bases left unmatched: 11. The CDR3, as DNA: TGTGCCAGCAGTTTGTCCCCTCCGGGACAGAGCTCCTACGAGCAGTACTTC. Amino acids: CASSLSPPGQSSYEQYF.

The chain links TRBV2 to TRBJ2-5; D remains ambiguous. The J call is in doubt because the DNA end fits TRBJ2-7 better. Germline assignment: CDR1 SNHLY and CDR2 FYNNEI. The CDR3 is 12 amino acids. Here the CDR3 reads CASNSRSYEQYF. The CDR3 region has the DNA TGTGCCAGCAACTCAAGGAGCTACGAGCAGTACTTC.

The genes are TRBV28 and TRBJ2-1; 11 bases are a match to TRBD1. The CDR3 length is 14 residues. CDR1 is MDHEN, CDR2 SYDVKM, per germline. Trimming removed 5 bases from V and 6 bases from J; junction bases left unmatched: 3. The CDR3 coding sequence is TGTGCCAGCAGTCCCGGGACAGGGGGCAATGAGCAGTTCTTC. Its translation is CASSPGTGGNEQFF.

The chain carries TRBV10-2 and TRBJ1-2; no firm D call. CDR3 length: 17 residues. V lost 0 bases and J lost 0, with 14 bases in between. Germline V gene lookup returns CDR1 WSHSY and CDR2 SAAADI. The CDR3: CASSESMTPYSNYGYTF. As DNA, the CDR3 is TGCGCCAGCAGTGAGTCGATGACACCGTATTCTAACTATGGCTACACCTTC.

This clone was counted a few times. This chain uses TRBV12-5 with TRBJ1-2; TRBD1 agrees at 8 bases. The CDR3 totals 16 residues. CDR1 and CDR2 from the germline V gene are LGHNT and FRNRAP. The ends lost 0 bases at V and 8 bases at J; junction bases unmatched: 11. The CDR3 loop reads CASGLVGETGVKGYTF. In DNA form, the CDR3 reads TGTGCTAGTGGTTTGGTAGGCGAGACAGGGGTGAAAGGCTACACCTTC.

Comment on this clone: This likely comes from a read error, as the CDR3 has no conserved phenylalanine or tryptophan at its end. The chain employs TRBV28 and TRBJ1-2; D is ambiguous. The CDR3 totals 13 residues. V lost 8 bases to trimming and J lost 4 bases, with 14 bases between them. Germline lookup yields CDR1 MDHEN and CDR2 SYDVKM. CDR3 DNA sequence: TGTGCCAGCGTCTCGGCGGCCTTCTATGGCTACACCCTC. Its protein product is CASVSAAFYGYTL.

V and J are TRBV5-1 and TRBJ2-3, with TRBD1 as a possible D gene (5 bases). This CDR3 is 14 amino acids long. Trimming removed 0 bases from V and 2 bases from J, with 7 bases in between. Germline V gene data show CDR1 as SGHRS and CDR2 as YFSETQ. The CDR3, as DNA: TGCGCCAGCAGCTTGGCCAGGGACACAGATACGCAGTATTTT. Protein sequence: CASSLARDTDTQYF.

The chain employs TRBV7-9 and TRBJ1-5; a weak D match, TRBD1 (6 bases). The V end lost 5 bases, the J end lost 5 bases, and 19 bases lay between the germline ends. The CDR3 contains 16 residues. Germline V CDR1 and CDR2: SEHNR, FQNEAQ (reference sequence). CDR3 region: CASSPLLNRVDQPQHF. CDR3 sequence (DNA): TGTGCCAGCAGCCCCTTGTTGAACAGGGTGGATCAGCCCCAGCATTTT.

The rearrangement joins TRBV30 to TRBJ1-1; possibly TRBD1 for D (5 bases). With 3 bases removed from V and 1 base from J, the gap between germline ends came to 9 bases. This CDR3 spans 13 amino acids. Germline CDR1 reads GTSNPN; CDR2 reads SVGIG (reference sequence). The CDR3 reads CAWSLQENTEAFF. The CDR3 DNA is TGTGCCTGGAGCCTACAGGAGAACACTGAAGCTTTCTTT.

This clone was found once. This chain connects TRBV18 to TRBJ2-7; D not certain. The V and J ends lost 5 bases and 3 bases respectively, with 8 bases between them. This CDR3 spans 12 amino acids. From germline, CDR1 is KGHSH and CDR2 LQKENI. CDR3 sequence (DNA): TGTGCCAGCTCATCAGAAGTCTACGAGCAGTACTTC. Encoded protein: CASSSEVYEQYF. The full variable domain, rest sourced from reference TRBV18 and TRBJ2-7, is NAGVMQNPRHLVRRRGQEARLRCSPMKGHSHVYWYRQLPEEGLKFMVYLQKENIIDESGMPKERFSAEFPKEGPSILRIQQVVRGDSAAYFCASSSEVYEQYFGPGTRLTVT.

The chain has TRBV9 and TRBJ2-3; 11 bases are a match to TRBD2. In germline, CDR1 is SGDLS, CDR2 YYNGEE. This CDR3 region has 22 residues. V shed 0 bases, J shed 6 bases, and the junction held 24 bases outside the gene matches. CDR3 bases: TGTGCCAGCAGCGTAGCTCTTTTAACTAGCGGGAGTATGAACCCTGGGGGGGATACGCAGTATTTT. Protein product: CASSVALLTSGSMNPGGDTQYF.

V and J are TRBV4-1 and TRBJ1-5; 9 nucleotides line up with TRBD1. J was trimmed by 7 bases and V by 4 bases; bases with no gene match: 5. The CDR3 sequence is 14 residues long. CDR1 and CDR2 from the germline V gene are MGHRA and YSYEKL. The CDR3 nucleotides read TGCGCCAGCAGCCTTACAGGGGGCGCGCAGCCCCAGCATTTT. It is translated as CASSLTGGAQPQHF.

In this sample, this clone turned up a few times. The chain has TRBV9 and TRBJ2-3; unclear D gene. Trimming shortened V by 3 bases and J by 2 bases, and 4 bases separated the two germline ends. Germline assignment: CDR1 SGDLS and CDR2 YYNGEE. The CDR3 totals 12 residues. The CDR3: CASSAYTDTQYF. CDR3 bases: TGTGCCAGCAGCGCCTACACAGATACGCAGTATTTT.

J is TRBJ2-5 and V is TRBV6-1, with 7 bases that match TRBD1. With 5 bases clipped from V and 3 bases from J, the junction kept 6 bases outside the gene matches. The CDR3 is made up of 14 amino acids. Germline V gene lookup returns CDR1 MNHNS and CDR2 SASEGT. The CDR3 DNA is TGTGCCAGCAGTCCCGGGACAGTTGAAGAGACCCAGTACTTC. Amino acids: CASSPGTVEETQYF.

The V call is TRBV7-3, the J call TRBJ2-2; tentative D call: TRBD2 (5 bases). The V end lost 5 bases, the J end lost 5 bases, and 12 bases lay between the germline ends. Germline V CDR1 and CDR2: SGHTA, FQGTGA. The CDR3 covers 14 residues. CDR3 sequence (DNA): TGTGCCAGCAGCCGGGAACGGGGAACCGGGGAGCTGTTTTTT. Encoded protein: CASSRERGTGELFF.

This clone occurred once. The chain uses TRBV7-2 and TRBJ1-2, with D perhaps TRBD1 (5 bases). The CDR3 is made up of 16 amino acids. Trimming took 4 bases from V and 4 from J, leaving 19 bases between them. Germline loops: CDR1 SGHTA, CDR2 FQGNSA. The CDR3 nucleotides are TGTGCCAGCAGCTCCACCGTGGGGGGTCCCCTCTATGGCTACACCTTC. Translation gives CASSSTVGGPLYGYTF.

This rearrangement joins TRBV28 to TRBJ2-7; 7 positions agree with TRBD1. CDR3 length: 14 residues. Germline V gene sequence: CDR1 MDHEN, CDR2 SYDVKM. With 8 bases clipped from V and 4 bases from J, the junction kept 11 bases outside the gene matches. The CDR3 protein is CASHRGQGRYEQYF. For the CDR3, the DNA is TGTGCCAGCCACAGGGGCCAGGGCAGGTACGAGCAGTACTTC.

This rearrangement joins TRBV28 to TRBJ1-4; no reliable D call. CDR3 length equals 17 residues. Per the germline V gene, CDR1 is MDHEN and CDR2 is SYDVKM. The V end was cut by 2 bases, the J end by 0 bases, with 13 bases between. CDR3 sequence reads: CASSLTGLGATNEKLFF. The CDR3 region has the DNA TGTGCCAGCAGTTTAACCGGTCTGGGCGCAACTAATGAAAAACTGTTTTTT.

This clone was observed a handful of times. The V call is TRBV7-3, the J call TRBJ1-1; tentatively, D is TRBD1 (5 bases). The V and J ends lost 1 base and 5 bases respectively, with 17 bases between them. The V gene's germline CDR1 is SGHTA and CDR2 FQGTGA. This CDR3 region has 16 residues. Here the CDR3 reads CASSLMAGDVGTEAFF. The CDR3 nucleotides read TGTGCCAGCAGCTTAATGGCGGGGGATGTAGGGACTGAAGCTTTCTTT.

This clone was found a few times. This chain's CDR3 is CASSEGTGGTDTQYF. CDR3 nucleotide sequence: TGTGCCAGCAGTGAAGGAACAGGGGGTACAGATACGCAGTATTTT. The V and J genes are TRBV6-4 and TRBJ2-3, with 8 positions matching TRBD1. The CDR3 spans 15 residues. V shed 3 bases and J 3 bases; nucleotides not matched to a gene: 5. CDR1 and CDR2 from the germline V gene are MRHNA and SNTAGT.

This clone was observed a handful of times. This chain joins TRBV4-3 and TRBJ1-6; D unresolved. This CDR3 spans 13 amino acids. The germline gives CDR1 LGHNA, CDR2 YSLEER. The V end lost 2 bases, the J end lost 7 bases, and 6 bases lay between the germline ends. DNA for the CDR3: TGCGCCAGCAGCCAACGCGAGAATTCACCCCTCCACTTT. Amino acid sequence: CASSQRENSPLHF.

Concerning this clone itself: A read error may produce the germline difference seen at one junction end. The V and J genes are TRBV15 and TRBJ2-7; TRBD2 agrees at 8 bases. Germline CDR1 and CDR2: LNHNV and YYDKDF (reference sequence). The CDR3 consists of 17 residues. The CDR3 is CATGRDRTSSFPYEQYF. The CDR3 coding sequence is TGTGCCACCGGCAGAGATCGGACTAGCTCTTTCCCCTACGAGCAGTACTTC.

V gene TRBV4-3 combines with J gene TRBJ2-5; D remains unclear. The germline V gene has CDR1 LGHNA and CDR2 YSLEER. Between the trimmed V and J ends, which lost 8 bases and 1 base, there was a span of 14 bases. The length of the CDR3 is 14 residues. CDR3 loop: CASLLTVFQETQYF. CDR3 bases: TGCGCCAGCCTCCTTACAGTGTTCCAAGAGACCCAGTACTTC.

The chain joins TRBV7-2 to TRBJ2-3; 10 nucleotides line up with TRBD2. This CDR3 spans 19 amino acids. V was clipped by 2 bases and J by 0 bases; unmatched bases: 11. The V gene's germline CDR1 is SGHTA and CDR2 FQGNSA. CDR3 residues: CASSLTELAGRASTDTQYF. DNA for the CDR3: TGTGCCAGCAGCTTAACTGAACTAGCGGGGAGAGCTAGCACAGATACGCAGTATTTT.

The chain is built from TRBV6-1 and TRBJ1-2; possibly TRBD1 for D (5 bases). Germline V gene lookup returns CDR1 MNHNS and CDR2 SASEGT. V was cut by 0 bases and J by 4 bases, with 9 bases left in between. This CDR3 region has 14 residues. Written as DNA, the CDR3 is TGTGCCAGCAGTGAAGCCGAGACAGTCTATGGCTACACCTTC. This sequence encodes CASSEAETVYGYTF.

On this clone: One end of the junction varies from germline; a read error may be responsible. This chain links TRBV4-2 with TRBJ2-1; a weak D match, TRBD1 (5 bases). CDR1 is LGHNA and CDR2 is YNFKEQ in the germline V gene. The CDR3 loop spans 12 amino acids. DNA of the CDR3: TGTGCCAGCAGCCCTGGGGCTTTCCCCATGATCTTC. Residues: CASSPGAFPMIF.